The present T cell receptor beta chain was sequenced within a study of blood T cell repertoires in COVID-19. Study details: Samples taken during acute and convalescent COVID-19 were collected in the United States, Italy and Spain. PBMCs, B-cell-depleted T cells, or T cells were the source of the cDNA or gDNA that made up the material.

Participant reports of clinical history set cohort assignment. Exposed enrollees encountered a COVID-19 case at some point within 2 weeks before study entry. The CDR3 covers 16 residues. Germline lookup yields CDR1 SGHRS and CDR2 YFSETQ. V lost 0 bases and J 3 bases, leaving 16 bases between the germline ends. Produced via immunoSEQ multiplex PCR; TCRdb's table is partial and in-frame only. This repertoire shows 250,000 or so clones, around 84% found once; its top ten account for approximately 6.6%. The chain has TRBV5-1 and TRBJ2-7, with D tentatively TRBD1 (6 bases). This sequence originates from a woman in her fifties or sixties who had been exposed to COVID-19. The sample taken for sequencing was PBMCs or T cells enriched from blood (not recorded which). The CDR3 is CASSLDGRGRFYEQYF. The CDR3 nucleotides read TGCGCCAGCAGCTTGGACGGCAGGGGTCGATTCTACGAGCAGTACTTC.